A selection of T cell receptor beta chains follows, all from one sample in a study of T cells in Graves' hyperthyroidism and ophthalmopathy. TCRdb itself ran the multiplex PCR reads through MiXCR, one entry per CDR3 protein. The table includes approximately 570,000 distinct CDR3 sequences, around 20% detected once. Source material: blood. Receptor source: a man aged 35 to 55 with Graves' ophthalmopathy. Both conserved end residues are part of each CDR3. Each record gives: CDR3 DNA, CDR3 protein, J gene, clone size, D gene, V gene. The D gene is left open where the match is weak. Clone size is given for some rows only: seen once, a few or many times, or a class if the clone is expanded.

TGCGCCAGCAGCACTTCCGGGACGTGGGCCAACGTCCTGACTTTC,CASSTSGTWANVLTF,TRBJ2-6,few,NA,TRBV5-1
TGTGCCAGCAGCGTAGAAGGCAGGAACACTGAAGCTTTCTTT,CASSVEGRNTEAFF,TRBJ1-1,few,NA,TRBV9
TGTGCCAGCACCCCGGGTGGGCAAGAGACCCAGTACTTC,CASTPGGQETQYF,TRBJ2-5,few,NA,TRBV27
TGTGCCAGTAGTATCGGGAGCTCCTACAATGAGCAGTTCTTC,CASSIGSSYNEQFF,TRBJ2-1,few,NA,TRBV19
TGTGCCAGCACCACTTCTGATGGGGGAAGGAACACTGAAGCTTTCTTT,CASTTSDGGRNTEAFF,TRBJ1-1,few,NA,TRBV9
TGCGCCAGCAGCTTGGCCCAGGGGTACTACGAGCAGTACTTC,CASSLAQGYYEQYF,TRBJ2-7,many,NA,TRBV5-1
TGCAGTGCTAAAGGTCGGACAGGGAGTAGCGGGGAGCTGTTTTTT,CSAKGRTGSSGELFF,TRBJ2-2,few,TRBD1,TRBV20-1
TGTGCCATCAGTGAGTCGACCGGGGGCGAGCAGTACTTC,CAISESTGGEQYF,TRBJ2-7,few,NA,TRBV10-3
TGTGCCAGCAGCCGAAGCCCCCAAGAGACCCAGTACTTC,CASSRSPQETQYF,TRBJ2-5,many,NA,TRBV7-2
TGTGCCAGCAGGACGACTAGCGGGAGGGACGAAGACACCGGGGAGCTGTTTTTT,CASRTTSGRDEDTGELFF,TRBJ2-2,NA,TRBD2,TRBV28
TGTGCCAGCAGTTTTTGGAGCGGGGGATCCTACGAGCAGTACTTC,CASSFWSGGSYEQYF,TRBJ2-7,few,TRBD2,TRBV27
TGTGCCAGCAGCTCCCCCAATTTCGGGGGCTACACCTTC,CASSSPNFGGYTF,TRBJ1-2,many,NA,TRBV11-2
TGCAGTGCTAGAGATAACCGTGAGACGGGAGATACGCAGTATTTT,CSARDNRETGDTQYF,TRBJ2-3,NA,NA,TRBV20-1
TGTGCCAGCAGTCCAGAGGGGGCCGCAGATACGCAGTATTTT,CASSPEGAADTQYF,TRBJ2-3,many,TRBD1,TRBV12-3/TRBV12-4
TGCAGTGCTAGAGATCAAGGTAGCGGGGGTCTTGGAGAGACCCAGTACTTC,CSARDQGSGGLGETQYF,TRBJ2-5,few,TRBD2,TRBV20-1
TGCGCCAGCAGCTTGGAGGGAGAAGGCTACAATGAGCAGTTCTTC,CASSLEGEGYNEQFF,TRBJ2-1,many,NA,TRBV5-1
TGTGCCAGCAGCTTCCGACAGGGACATTATCCCTACAATGAGCAGTTCTTC,CASSFRQGHYPYNEQFF,TRBJ2-1,few,TRBD1,TRBV7-9
TGTGCCAGCTCACAGGGGATCTCTGGGGCCAACGTCCTGACTTTC,CASSQGISGANVLTF,TRBJ2-6,many,NA,TRBV18
TGTGCCTGGAACCAGGGACAGGGGAAGCAGTACTTC,CAWNQGQGKQYF,TRBJ2-7,many,TRBD1,TRBV30
TGTGCCAGCAGCACGAGACAGGGGACGAGGAAGACCCAGTACTTC,CASSTRQGTRKTQYF,TRBJ2-5,many,TRBD1,TRBV11-2